This TCR beta chain derives from a study of blood T cells in healthy people across ages. Study-level points and caveats: Aged donors had fewer naive CD4+ cells and lower diversity than long-lived donors.

As regards this clonotype: Its antigen is still unknown.

CDR3 length: 13 amino acids. From germline, CDR1 is SGHTA and CDR2 FQGNSA. V was trimmed by 6 bases and J by 6 bases, leaving 11 bases between them. Using a J-beta primer mix together with a sample-barcoded 5' primer, a second PCR was run for roughly 6 to 11 cycles. TCRdb analysed the 5' RACE reads with MiXCR anew, one entry per CDR3 protein. The sample shows around 710,000 distinct CDR3 sequences, roughly 47% of them seen only once. The clonotype was recovered from a woman in her sixties in good health. The genes are TRBV7-2 and TRBJ2-2; tentative D call: TRBD2 (7 bases). The sample was blood. The CDR3 bases are TGTGCCAGCAGTCGAGGGGGGGCCGGGGAGCTGTTTTTT. Its protein is CASSRGGAGELFF. The complete variable domain, with remaining parts taken from reference TRBV7-2 and TRBJ2-2, reads GAGVSQSPSNKVTEKGKDVELRCDPISGHTALYWYRQSLGQGLEFLIYFQGNSAPDKSGLPSDRFSAERTGGSVSTLTIQRTQQEDSAVYLCASSRGGAGELFFGEGSRLTVL.